The rows below give T cell receptor beta chains drawn from one sample of a study of blood T cell repertoires in COVID-19. Sequencing was performed with immunoSEQ multiplex PCR; in TCRdb, only in-frame clones are kept and a portion is missing. The profile shows about 83,000 clones, about nine tenths of them singletons. Sequenced: peripheral blood. These receptors were collected from a woman older than 75 with active or convalescent COVID-19. CDR3s include the opening cysteine and the closing phenylalanine or tryptophan. A D gene is named only where the DNA matches it firmly. Expanded clones are given a class, and other clones once, few, many or no size at all.

clone_size	d_call	v_call	j_call	cdr3_aa	cdr3_nt
-	-	TRBV7-2	TRBJ2-5	CASSFTGPGETQYF	TGTGCCAGCAGCTTTACAGGGCCGGGGGAGACCCAGTACTTC
-	-	TRBV4-2	TRBJ2-2	CASSQDRSRTNTGELFF	TGTGCCAGCAGCCAAGATCGGAGTCGGACGAACACCGGGGAGCTGTTTTTT
-	-	TRBV4-3	TRBJ2-3	CASSPGGADTQYF	TGCGCCAGCAGCCCCGGAGGGGCAGATACGCAGTATTTT
-	-	TRBV12-3/TRBV12-4	TRBJ2-3	CASSLFSPDTQYF	TGTGCCAGCAGTTTATTCAGTCCCGATACGCAGTATTTT
-	-	TRBV27	TRBJ2-7	CASSPGAFYEQYF	TGTGCCAGCAGTCCCGGAGCCTTCTACGAGCAGTACTTC
-	TRBD2	TRBV2	TRBJ2-3	CASSERPGLAGGRQYF	TGTGCCAGCAGTGAAAGGCCGGGACTAGCGGGGGGCAGGCAGTATTTT
once	TRBD2	TRBV5-4	TRBJ2-7	CASSLGLAGGHTYEQYF	TGTGCCAGCAGCCTGGGACTAGCGGGGGGCCATACCTACGAGCAGTACTTC
-	TRBD1	TRBV12-3/TRBV12-4	TRBJ1-1	CASSSTGGTEAFF	TGTGCCAGCAGTTCTACAGGGGGCACTGAAGCTTTCTTT
-	-	TRBV6-2/TRBV6-3	TRBJ1-5	CASSYSSNQPQHF	TGTGCCAGCAGTTACTCGAGTAATCAGCCCCAGCATTTT
-	-	TRBV3-1/TRBV3-2	TRBJ2-7	CASSQGTTSGEQYF	TGTGCCAGCAGCCAAGGGACTACTTCGGGTGAGCAGTACTTC
-	TRBD1	TRBV2	TRBJ2-7	CASRPRDSYEQYF	TGTGCCAGCAGGCCCCGGGACAGTTACGAGCAGTACTTC
-	TRBD1	TRBV2	TRBJ2-7	CASSDETGGDEQYF	TGTGCCAGCAGTGACGAGACAGGGGGCGACGAGCAGTACTTC
-	TRBD1	TRBV18	TRBJ1-1	CASSPQGARTEAFF	TGTGCCAGCTCACCACAGGGGGCACGGACTGAAGCTTTCTTT
-	-	TRBV30	TRBJ2-3	CAWSGGGTLRRDTQYF	TGTGCCTGGAGTGGGGGGGGGACACTTCGACGGGATACGCAGTATTTT
-	-	TRBV27	TRBJ1-5	CASSLRVGNQPQHF	TGTGCCAGCAGTCTCCGGGTCGGGAATCAGCCCCAGCATTTT
-	TRBD1	TRBV4-2	TRBJ2-7	CASSQVQGDYEQYF	TGTGCCAGCAGCCAAGTGCAGGGGGACTACGAGCAGTACTTC
-	TRBD1	TRBV7-2	TRBJ1-5	CASSRDRSNQPQHF	TGTGCCAGCAGCCGGGACAGGAGCAATCAGCCCCAGCATTTT
once	TRBD1	TRBV7-3	TRBJ1-1	CASSSQGGNTEAFF	TGTGCCAGCAGCTCCCAGGGGGGGAACACTGAAGCTTTCTTT